The TCR beta chain under discussion was sequenced for a study of glioma-infiltrating T cells. Whole-study context: Glioblastomas were WHO grade IV, sampled at first diagnosis; low-grade were grade II.

Amplification of TCR alpha and beta CDR3 regions from RNA used iRepertoire nested multiplex PCR. One entry per CDR3 protein, called by TCRdb with MiXCR from the multiplex PCR reads. The sample carries a few hundred thousand distinct CDR3 sequences, approximately 42% recorded once. Study-level results: Non-neoplastic patients had below-expected tissue-blood divergence, while all gliomas exceeded expectation. CDR3 overlap between tissue and blood was very small. Shared blood CDR3 signature motifs marked patients with low tissue-blood divergence.

Concerning this clonotype: Its antigen is undetermined. The final CDR3 position lacks the conserved phenylalanine or tryptophan, pointing to a likely read error.

V gave up 6 bases and J gave up 2 bases, with 14 bases separating them. The CDR3 runs 14 residues. Germline CDR1 and CDR2: MNHNY and SVGAGI (reference sequence). This sequence was found in a human donor with low-grade glioma or glioblastoma, undergoing nonglioma brain surgery, or in good health (not recorded which). This sequence joins TRBV6-6 and TRBJ2-7, with D unclear. The sample consisted of glioma tissue, nonneoplastic brain tissue, or PBMCs (not recorded which). This chain's CDR3 is CASRTVWDTYEQYL. The CDR3 DNA reads TGTGCCAGCAGAACGGTCTGGGATACCTACGAGCAGTACTTA.